Given below is one T cell receptor (beta chain) in context. The repertoire was sequenced with immunoSEQ multiplex PCR; TCRdb's copy has only in-frame clones and lacks some. The table lists approximately 13,000 clones, under 90% of them singletons. These data are taken from a study of T cell changes during pregnancy in multiple sclerosis. V lost 2 bases to trimming and J lost 4 bases; unmatched junction nucleotides: 9. The CDR3 length is 16 residues. The germline CDR1 and CDR2 sequences are MGHRA and YSYEKL. The sequence was obtained from a female donor in good health, enrolled as a control in a pregnancy study. The sequencing here drew on CD8+ T cells from peripheral blood mononuclear cells, taken after pregnancy. This chain joins TRBV4-1 and TRBJ2-7, with 9 bases identical to TRBD2. The CDR3 DNA follows: TGCGCCAGCAGCCAATCCCCCCCGGCGGGGGGGTACGAGCAGTACTTC. As protein: CASSQSPPAGGYEQYF.